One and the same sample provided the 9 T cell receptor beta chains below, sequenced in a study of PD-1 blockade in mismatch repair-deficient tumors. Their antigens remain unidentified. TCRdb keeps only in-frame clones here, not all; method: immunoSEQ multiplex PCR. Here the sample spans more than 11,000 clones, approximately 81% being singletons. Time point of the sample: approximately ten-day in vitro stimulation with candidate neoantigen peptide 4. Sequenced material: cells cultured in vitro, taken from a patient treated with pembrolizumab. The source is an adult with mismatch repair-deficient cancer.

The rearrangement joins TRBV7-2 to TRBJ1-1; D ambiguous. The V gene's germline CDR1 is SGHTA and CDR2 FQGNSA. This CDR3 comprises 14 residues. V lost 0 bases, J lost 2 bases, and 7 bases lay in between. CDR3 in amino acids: CASSLAGGNTEAFF. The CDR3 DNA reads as TGTGCCAGCAGCTTAGCGGGCGGAAACACTGAAGCTTTCTTT.

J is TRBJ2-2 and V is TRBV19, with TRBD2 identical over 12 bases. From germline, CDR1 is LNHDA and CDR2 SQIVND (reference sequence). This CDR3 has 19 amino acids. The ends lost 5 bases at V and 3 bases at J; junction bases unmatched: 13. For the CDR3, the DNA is TGTGCCAGTAGTGCCGCTAGCGGGAGGGCCTTTTGGGACACCGGGGAGCTGTTTTTT. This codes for CASSAASGRAFWDTGELFF. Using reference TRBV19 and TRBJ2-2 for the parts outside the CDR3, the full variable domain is DGGITQSPKYLFRKEGQNVTLSCEQNLNHDAMYWYRQDPGQGLRLIYYSQIVNDFQKGDIAEGYSVSREKKESFPLTVTSAQKNPTAFYLCASSAASGRAFWDTGELFFGEGSRLTVL.

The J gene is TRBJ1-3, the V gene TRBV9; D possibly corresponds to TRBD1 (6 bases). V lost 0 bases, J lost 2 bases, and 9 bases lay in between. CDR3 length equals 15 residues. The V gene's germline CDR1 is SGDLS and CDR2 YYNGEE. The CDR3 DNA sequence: TGTGCCAGCAGCGTAGTAACAGGGCCTGGAAACACCATATATTTT. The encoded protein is CASSVVTGPGNTIYF. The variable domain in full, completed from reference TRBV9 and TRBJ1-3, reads DSGVTQTPKHLITATGQRVTLRCSPRSGDLSVYWYQQSLDQGLQFLIQYYNGEERAKGNILERFSAQQFPDLHSELNLSSLELGDSALYFCASSVVTGPGNTIYFGEGSWLTVV.

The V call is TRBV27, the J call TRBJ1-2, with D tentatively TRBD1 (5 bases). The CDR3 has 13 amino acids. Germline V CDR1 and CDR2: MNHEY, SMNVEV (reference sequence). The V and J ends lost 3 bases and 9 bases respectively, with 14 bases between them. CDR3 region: CASSFGGTRSYTF. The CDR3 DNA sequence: TGTGCCAGCAGTTTCGGGGGGACTAGAAGCTACACCTTC.

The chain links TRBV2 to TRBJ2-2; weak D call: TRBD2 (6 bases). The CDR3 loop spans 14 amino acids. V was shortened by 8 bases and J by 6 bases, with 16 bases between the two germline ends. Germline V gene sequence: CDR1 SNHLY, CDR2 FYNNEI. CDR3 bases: TGTGCCAGCGGGGCAAGACTAGTCTCCGGGGAGCTGTTTTTT. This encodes CASGARLVSGELFF.

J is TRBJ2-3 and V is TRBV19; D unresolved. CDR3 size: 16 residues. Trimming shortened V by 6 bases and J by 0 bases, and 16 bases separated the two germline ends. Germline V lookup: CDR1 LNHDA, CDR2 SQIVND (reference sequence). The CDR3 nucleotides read TGTGCCAGTAGCCGATTAGCTGTCGCTAGCACAGATACGCAGTATTTT. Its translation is CASSRLAVASTDTQYF. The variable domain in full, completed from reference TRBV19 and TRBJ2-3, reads DGGITQSPKYLFRKEGQNVTLSCEQNLNHDAMYWYRQDPGQGLRLIYYSQIVNDFQKGDIAEGYSVSREKKESFPLTVTSAQKNPTAFYLCASSRLAVASTDTQYFGPGTRLTVL.

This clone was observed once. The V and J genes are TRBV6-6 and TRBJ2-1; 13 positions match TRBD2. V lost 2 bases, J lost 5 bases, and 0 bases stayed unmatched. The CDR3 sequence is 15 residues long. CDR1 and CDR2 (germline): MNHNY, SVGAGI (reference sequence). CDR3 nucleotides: TGTGCCAGCAGTTACGGACTAGCGGGGGACAATGAGCAGTTCTTC. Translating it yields CASSYGLAGDNEQFF.

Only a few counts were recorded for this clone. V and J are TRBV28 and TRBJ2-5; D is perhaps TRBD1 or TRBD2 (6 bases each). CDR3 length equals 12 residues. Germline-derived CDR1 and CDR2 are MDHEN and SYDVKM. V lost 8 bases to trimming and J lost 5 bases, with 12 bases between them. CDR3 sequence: CASEGEVETQYF. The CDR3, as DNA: TGTGCCAGCGAGGGGGAGGTGGAGACCCAGTACTTC. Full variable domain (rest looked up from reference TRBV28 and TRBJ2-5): DVKVTQSSRYLVKRTGEKVFLECVQDMDHENMFWYRQDPGLGLRLIYFSYDVKMKEKGDIPEGYSVSREKKERFSLILESASTNQTSMYLCASEGEVETQYFGPGTRLLVL.

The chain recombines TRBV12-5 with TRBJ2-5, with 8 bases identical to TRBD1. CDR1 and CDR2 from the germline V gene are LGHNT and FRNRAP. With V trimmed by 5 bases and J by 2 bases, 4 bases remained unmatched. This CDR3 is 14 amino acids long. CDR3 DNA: TGTGCTAGTGGTCCCGGGGACAGGCAAGAGACCCAGTACTTC. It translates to CASGPGDRQETQYF.